Below are 32 T cell receptor beta chains sequenced from a single sample in a study of blood T cell repertoires in COVID-19. Here immunoSEQ multiplex PCR was the method, and the copy in TCRdb shows in-frame clones only, minus some. This sample has approximately 68,000 clones, with around 87% found just once. The material sequenced was peripheral blood. These receptors were obtained from a middle-aged man with active COVID-19.

The genes are TRBV6-6 and TRBJ2-1; 11 bases map to TRBD2. Germline CDR1 and CDR2: MNHNY and SVGAGI (reference sequence). The length of the CDR3 is 14 residues. J gave up 6 bases and V 6 bases, and 4 bases lay outside the gene matches. CDR3 amino acids: CASRISGGVNEQFF. Here the CDR3 DNA reads TGTGCCAGCAGAATTAGCGGGGGGGTCAATGAGCAGTTCTTC.

The chain carries TRBV3-1 (or the pseudogene TRBV3-2) and TRBJ2-7; 7 positions match TRBD1. The CDR3 has 15 residues. The ends lost 1 base at V and 3 bases at J; junction bases unmatched: 6. CDR1 LGHDT and CDR2 YNNKEL come from the germline V gene (reference sequence). The CDR3: CASSQGTGAYYEQYF. The CDR3 region has the DNA TGTGCCAGCAGCCAAGGGACAGGCGCTTACTACGAGCAGTACTTC.

The genes are TRBV5-1 and TRBJ2-1; 8 bases map to TRBD2. The CDR3 spans 15 residues. Germline lookup yields CDR1 SGHRS and CDR2 YFSETQ. V was pared by 0 bases and J by 7 bases, with 6 bases of the junction left unmatched. The CDR3 region has the DNA TGCGCCAGCAGCTTGGGGCGGGGGGCGGGGAATGAGCAGTTCTTC. This translates into CASSLGRGAGNEQFF. Supplemented by reference TRBV5-1 and TRBJ2-1, the full variable domain reads KAGVTQTPRYLIKTRGQQVTLSCSPISGHRSVSWYQQTPGQGLQFLFEYFSETQRNKGNFPGRFSGRQFSNSRSEMNVSTLELGDSALYLCASSLGRGAGNEQFFGPGTRLTVL.

There are a few counts of this clone. The CDR3 here is CASSVAAGLEQFF. The CDR3, as DNA: TGTGCCAGCAGCGTAGCGGCAGGGCTTGAGCAGTTCTTC. The chain uses TRBV9 and TRBJ2-1; maybe TRBD1 (5 bases). Germline lookup yields CDR1 SGDLS and CDR2 YYNGEE. This CDR3 is 13 amino acids long. V was pared by 0 bases and J by 9 bases, with 10 bases between.

The chain combines TRBV19 with TRBJ1-1; 10 bases line up with TRBD1. The CDR3 has 14 residues. Per the germline V gene, CDR1 is LNHDA and CDR2 is SQIVND (reference sequence). After removal of 5 bases from V and 3 bases from J, the junction contained 3 bases not matched to a gene. DNA for the CDR3: TGTGCCAGTAGTCCGACAGGGGGCTACACTGAAGCTTTCTTT. Encoded protein: CASSPTGGYTEAFF.

This clone was observed a few times. CDR3 sequence reads: CAISLTGFNNSPLHF. The CDR3, as DNA: TGTGCCATCAGTTTAACCGGGTTCAATAATTCACCCCTCCACTTT. The chain couples TRBV10-3 to TRBJ1-6; D is ambiguous. Germline V gene sequence: CDR1 ENHRY, CDR2 SYGVKD. This CDR3 is 15 amino acids long. Trimming took 5 bases from V and 5 from J, leaving 13 bases between them.

CDR3: CASSVDGTGGYGYTF. For the CDR3, the DNA is TGTGCCAGCAGCGTAGACGGGACAGGGGGCTATGGCTACACCTTC. V gene TRBV9 combines with J gene TRBJ1-2; 11 nucleotides line up with TRBD1. Germline values: CDR1 SGDLS, CDR2 YYNGEE. The junction had 2 bases not matched to a gene; V was cut back by 0 bases and J by 4 bases. The CDR3 is made up of 15 amino acids.

The rearrangement uses TRBV18 and TRBJ2-7, with D possibly being TRBD1 (6 bases). The CDR3 sequence is 15 residues long. CDR1 is KGHSH, CDR2 LQKENI, per germline. Trimming removed 6 bases from V and 3 bases from J, with 18 bases in between. Here the CDR3 reads CASSPATGYGYEQYF. CDR3 bases: TGTGCCAGCTCGCCTGCCACAGGGTACGGCTACGAGCAGTACTTC. The whole variable domain, filled in from reference TRBV18 and TRBJ2-7, reads NAGVMQNPRHLVRRRGQEARLRCSPMKGHSHVYWYRQLPEEGLKFMVYLQKENIIDESGMPKERFSAEFPKEGPSILRIQQVVRGDSAAYFCASSPATGYGYEQYFGPGTRLTVT.

The chain recombines TRBV5-6 with TRBJ1-2, with 8 bases matching TRBD1. CDR1 is SGHDT and CDR2 is YYEEEE in the germline V gene. The CDR3 spans 14 residues. Unmatched junction bases numbered 3, after V lost 5 bases and J lost 0 bases. CDR3 protein: CASRRTGTNYGYTF. CDR3 coding DNA: TGTGCCAGCAGGAGGACAGGGACTAACTATGGCTACACCTTC.

The chain joins TRBV5-1 to TRBJ1-6; the D gene is possibly TRBD1 (6 bases). The germline V gene encodes CDR1 SGHRS and CDR2 YFSETQ. The V end lost 2 bases, the J end lost 7 bases, and 7 bases lay between the germline ends. The CDR3 consists of 13 residues. The CDR3 reads CASSLQGNSPLHF. The CDR3, as DNA: TGCGCCAGCAGCTTACAGGGAAATTCACCCCTCCACTTT.

The chain combines TRBV18 with TRBJ1-1, with 7 positions matching TRBD1. Germline V gene sequence: CDR1 KGHSH, CDR2 LQKENI. This CDR3 is 14 amino acids long. The V and J ends lost 2 bases and 5 bases, in that order; junction bases with no gene match: 5. The DNA of the CDR3 is TGTGCCAGCTCACCAACCGACAGGGAGACTGAAGCTTTCTTT. Protein product: CASSPTDRETEAFF.

This chain uses TRBV5-5 with TRBJ2-5; 13 bases match TRBD2. Per the germline V gene, CDR1 is SGHKS and CDR2 is YYEKEE (reference sequence). The junction had 6 bases not matched to a gene; V was cut back by 3 bases and J by 1 base. CDR3 length equals 17 residues. The CDR3 nucleotides are TGTGCCAGCAGCTGGGGGACTAGCGGGACTTCCCAAGAGACCCAGTACTTC. It translates to CASSWGTSGTSQETQYF.

The chain combines TRBV7-2 with TRBJ1-6, with a possible D match to TRBD1 (6 bases). Germline V gene sequence: CDR1 SGHTA, CDR2 FQGNSA. V was clipped by 4 bases and J by 15 bases, with 16 bases between them. The CDR3 consists of 13 residues. The CDR3 DNA follows: TGTGCCAGCAGCTCAATACAGGGATCAATCCTCCACTTT. Protein: CASSSIQGSILHF. The complete variable domain, with remaining parts taken from reference TRBV7-2 and TRBJ1-6, reads GAGVSQSPSNKVTEKGKDVELRCDPISGHTALYWYRQSLGQGLEFLIYFQGNSAPDKSGLPSDRFSAERTGGSVSTLTIQRTQQEDSAVYLCASSSIQGSILHFGNGTRLTVT.

The rearrangement joins TRBV27 to TRBJ1-6; D perhaps matches TRBD1 (5 bases). The germline V gene has CDR1 MNHEY and CDR2 SMNVEV (reference sequence). Trimming left V 6 bases short and J 2 bases short, with 17 bases between. The CDR3 is 17 amino acids. The DNA for the CDR3 is TGTGCCAGCAGGACTTGGGGGGGGTTGGCCTATAATTCACCCCTCCACTTT. Amino acids: CASRTWGGLAYNSPLHF.

The genes are TRBV7-9 and TRBJ1-1; TRBD1 might be the D (6 bases). The CDR3 has 13 amino acids. The germline V gene encodes CDR1 SEHNR and CDR2 FQNEAQ (reference sequence). Trimming took 7 bases from V and 4 from J, leaving 13 bases between them. CDR3 nucleotides: TGTGCCAGCACCCGACAGGATCTCACTGAAGCTTTCTTT. It yields the protein CASTRQDLTEAFF.

The V gene is TRBV5-6, the J gene TRBJ1-2, with 11 bases aligning to TRBD1. Germline assignment: CDR1 SGHDT and CDR2 YYEEEE. The CDR3 runs to 15 residues. The trim removed 3 bases at V and 4 bases at J, leaving 5 bases unmatched. In DNA, the CDR3 is TGTGCCAGCAGCTCAGGGACAGGGGGACCCTATGGCTACACCTTC. This codes for CASSSGTGGPYGYTF.

The chain is built from TRBV6-5 and TRBJ1-6; no reliable D call. CDR3 length equals 14 residues. V gave up 7 bases and J gave up 3 bases, with 10 bases separating them. CDR1 MNHEY and CDR2 SVGAGI come from the germline V gene. The chain's CDR3 is CASTPRGYNSPLHF. The CDR3 DNA sequence: TGTGCCAGCACCCCCCGAGGCTATAATTCACCCCTCCACTTT.

V gene TRBV10-3 combines with J gene TRBJ2-1; TRBD2 might be the D (6 bases). The CDR3 is made up of 15 amino acids. Per the germline V gene, CDR1 is ENHRY and CDR2 is SYGVKD. The V gene lost 4 bases and the J gene lost 10 bases, with 20 bases spanning the gap. This CDR3 reads CAISGTGSSSLEQFF. The CDR3, as DNA: TGTGCCATCAGTGGAACCGGGAGTAGTTCTTTGGAGCAGTTCTTC.

The CDR3 DNA is TGTGCCAGCAGTCAGGATAACTATGGCTACACCTTC. Translating gives CASSQDNYGYTF. The rearrangement uses TRBV2 and TRBJ1-2; unclear D gene. The V end was cut by 5 bases, the J end by 1 base, with 5 bases between. The CDR3 totals 12 residues. The V gene's germline CDR1 is SNHLY and CDR2 FYNNEI.

The chain recombines TRBV3-1 (or the pseudogene TRBV3-2) with TRBJ1-3; TRBD1 matches at 8 bases. The germline V gene has CDR1 LGHDT and CDR2 YNNKEL (reference sequence). The junction had 2 bases not matched to a gene; V was cut back by 4 bases and J by 0 bases. The CDR3 extends over 15 amino acids. The CDR3 DNA reads TGTGCCAGCAGCCCGGACAGGGCCTCTGGAAACACCATATATTTT. The encoded protein is CASSPDRASGNTIYF.

J is TRBJ2-6 and V is TRBV6-5; D gene uncertain. The CDR3 is 15 amino acids. In germline, CDR1 is MNHEY, CDR2 SVGAGI. The V gene lost 6 bases and the J gene lost 5 bases, with 14 bases spanning the gap. CDR3 in amino acids: CASRSIQLWANVLTF. DNA for the CDR3: TGTGCCAGCAGATCTATTCAACTCTGGGCCAACGTCCTGACTTTC.

CDR3 DNA: TGCGCCAGCAGCCAAGTGGGGAGGGGTGAGCAGCCCCAGCATTTT. Protein: CASSQVGRGEQPQHF. The chain joins TRBV4-1 to TRBJ1-5, with D possibly being TRBD1 (5 bases). Deletions cut 1 base from V and 7 bases from J, with 14 bases between. CDR1 is MGHRA and CDR2 is YSYEKL in the germline V gene. The length of the CDR3 is 15 residues.

J is TRBJ1-4 and V is TRBV12-3 or TRBV12-4; D is uncertain. The CDR3 has 13 residues. Between the trimmed V and J ends, which lost 6 bases and 7 bases, there was a span of 12 bases. CDR3 nucleotides: TGTGCCAGCAGCCTTTTCCGGGGTGAAAAACTGTTTTTT. Protein product: CASSLFRGEKLFF.

The chain carries TRBV28 and TRBJ2-7, with D possibly TRBD1 on 7 matching bases. In germline, CDR1 is MDHEN, CDR2 SYDVKM. CDR3 length equals 13 residues. CDR3: CATRGPRIYEQYF. CDR3 bases: TGTGCGACTAGGGGGCCTCGGATCTACGAGCAGTACTTC.

The rearrangement uses TRBV4-2 and TRBJ2-3, with 11 bases matching TRBD2. This CDR3 region has 18 residues. Germline CDR1 is LGHNA and CDR2 is YNFKEQ. The ends lost 0 bases at V and 10 bases at J; junction bases unmatched: 15. DNA for the CDR3: TGTGCCAGCAGCCAAGAGGCTAGCGGGAGGTCCTACTCCGGGGCGCAGTATTTT. This encodes CASSQEASGRSYSGAQYF.

This clone turned up a few times. The chain recombines TRBV19 with TRBJ2-7; D is possibly TRBD2 (5 bases). CDR1 and CDR2 from the germline V gene are LNHDA and SQIVND (reference sequence). The CDR3 sequence is 14 residues long. Trimming took off 4 bases at V and 5 bases at J, with 15 bases between the two ends. The CDR3 bases are TGTGCCAGTAGTAAGGTTGGCGGGCATAACGAGCAGTACTTC. This gives the protein CASSKVGGHNEQYF. The full variable domain, in which reference TRBV19 and TRBJ2-7 provide the parts outside the CDR3, is DGGITQSPKYLFRKEGQNVTLSCEQNLNHDAMYWYRQDPGQGLRLIYYSQIVNDFQKGDIAEGYSVSREKKESFPLTVTSAQKNPTAFYLCASSKVGGHNEQYFGPGTRLTVT.

V gene TRBV30 combines with J gene TRBJ1-5, with D perhaps TRBD1 (6 bases). Deletions cut 0 bases from V and 6 bases from J, with 12 bases between. This CDR3 is built from 14 residues. Germline CDR1 is GTSNPN and CDR2 is SVGIG (reference sequence). The CDR3 sequence is CAWSVGGATQPQHF. As DNA, the CDR3 is TGTGCCTGGAGTGTCGGGGGGGCGACTCAGCCCCAGCATTTT.

This clone was seen once. V and J are TRBV27 and TRBJ2-5; D is undetermined. The CDR3 is 14 residues long. The germline V and J ends were trimmed by 9 bases and 2 bases, with 16 bases remaining between them. Germline V gene lookup returns CDR1 MNHEY and CDR2 SMNVEV (reference sequence). The CDR3, as DNA: TGTGCCAGTAGTCGGCGGCCCGGACAAGAGACCCAGTACTTC. It encodes CASSRRPGQETQYF.

This clone was seen only once. The CDR3 nucleotides read TGTGCCAGCAGTCGTATAGACAGGGGGAGGACTGAAGCTTTCTTT. Amino acids: CASSRIDRGRTEAFF. This rearrangement joins TRBV6-2 or TRBV6-3 to TRBJ1-1; 9 nucleotides match TRBD1. This CDR3 is 15 amino acids long. Germline V gives CDR1 MNHEY, CDR2 SVGEGT. V shed 5 bases and J 5 bases; nucleotides not matched to a gene: 9.

This clone was counted only a few times. The chain joins TRBV7-2 to TRBJ2-2, with 7 bases identical to TRBD2. Germline V lookup: CDR1 SGHTA, CDR2 FQGNSA. The CDR3 extends over 15 amino acids. With V trimmed by 1 base and J by 5 bases, 4 bases remained unmatched. CDR3 amino acids: CASSLDWTRTGELFF. The CDR3 DNA sequence: TGTGCCAGCAGCTTAGATTGGACTAGAACCGGGGAGCTGTTTTTT.

This chain links TRBV21-1 with TRBJ1-2. TRBV21-1 is marked as a pseudogene. This CDR3 contains 16 residues. The CDR3: CASSTTLGISNYGYTF. CDR3 DNA sequence: TGTGCCAGCAGCACGACGCTAGGAATTTCAAACTATGGCTACACCTTC.

This clone came up a few times. The chain combines TRBV19 with TRBJ1-1; perhaps TRBD1 as D (5 bases). V dropped 0 bases and J dropped 6 bases, with 11 bases sitting between them. Per germline, CDR1 LNHDA and CDR2 SQIVND (reference sequence). The CDR3 has 14 amino acids. The CDR3 protein is CASSIDNAGAEAFF. For the CDR3, the DNA is TGTGCCAGTAGTATAGATAACGCGGGGGCTGAAGCTTTCTTT.